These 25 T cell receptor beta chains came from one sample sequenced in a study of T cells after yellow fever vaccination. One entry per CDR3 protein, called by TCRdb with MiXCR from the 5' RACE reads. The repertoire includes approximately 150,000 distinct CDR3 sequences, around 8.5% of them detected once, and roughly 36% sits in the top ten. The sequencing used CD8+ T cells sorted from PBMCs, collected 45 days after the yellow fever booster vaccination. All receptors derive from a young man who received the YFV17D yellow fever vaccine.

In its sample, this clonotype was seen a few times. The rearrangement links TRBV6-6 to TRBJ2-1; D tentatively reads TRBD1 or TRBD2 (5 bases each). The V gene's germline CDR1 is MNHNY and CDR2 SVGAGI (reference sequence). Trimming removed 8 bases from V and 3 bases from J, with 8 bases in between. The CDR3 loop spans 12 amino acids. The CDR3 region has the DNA TGTGCCAGCGGGACCGTCTACAATGAGCAGTTCTTC. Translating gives CASGTVYNEQFF.

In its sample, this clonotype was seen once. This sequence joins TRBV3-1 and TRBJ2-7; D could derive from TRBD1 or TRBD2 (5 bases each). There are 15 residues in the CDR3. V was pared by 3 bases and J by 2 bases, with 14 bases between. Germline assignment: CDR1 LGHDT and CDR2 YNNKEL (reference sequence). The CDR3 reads CASSQRGREPYEQYV. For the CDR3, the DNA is TGTGCCAGCAGCCAGAGGGGAAGGGAACCCTACGAGCAGTACGTC.

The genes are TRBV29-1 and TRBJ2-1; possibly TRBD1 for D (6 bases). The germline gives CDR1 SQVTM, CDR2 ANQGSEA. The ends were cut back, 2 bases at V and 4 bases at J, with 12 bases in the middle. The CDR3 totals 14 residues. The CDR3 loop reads CSVETQGLYNEQFF. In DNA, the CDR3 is TGCAGCGTTGAAACTCAGGGGCTGTACAATGAGCAGTTCTTC.

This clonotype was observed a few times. In DNA, the CDR3 is TGCGCCAGCAGCCAAGGAAGGGAGGCAGATACGCAGTATTTT. Protein sequence: CASSQGREADTQYF. V usage is TRBV4-1 and J usage is TRBJ2-3, with D maybe TRBD2 (6 bases). The germline V gene has CDR1 MGHRA and CDR2 YSYEKL. Trimming took 1 base from V and 4 from J, leaving 9 bases between them. The CDR3 totals 14 residues.

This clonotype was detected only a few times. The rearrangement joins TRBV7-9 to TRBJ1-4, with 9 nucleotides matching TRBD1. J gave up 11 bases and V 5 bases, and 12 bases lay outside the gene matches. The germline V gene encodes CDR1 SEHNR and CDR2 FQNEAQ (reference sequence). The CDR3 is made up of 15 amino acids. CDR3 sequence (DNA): TGTGCCAGCAGCCCTGAGGACAGGGGAGGTTATAAACTGTTTTTT. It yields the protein CASSPEDRGGYKLFF. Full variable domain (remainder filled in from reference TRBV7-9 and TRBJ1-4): DTGVSQNPRHKITKRGQNVTFRCDPISEHNRLYWYRQTLGQGPEFLTYFQNEAQLEKSRLLSDRFSAERPKGSFSTLEIQRTEQGDSAMYLCASSPEDRGGYKLFFGSGTQLSVL.

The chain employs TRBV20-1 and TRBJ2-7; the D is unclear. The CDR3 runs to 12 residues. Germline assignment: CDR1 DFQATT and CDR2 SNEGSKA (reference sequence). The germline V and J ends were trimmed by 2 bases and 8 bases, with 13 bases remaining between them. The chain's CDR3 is CSARHGTLQQYF. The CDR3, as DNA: TGCAGTGCTAGACACGGAACCCTTCAGCAGTACTTC.

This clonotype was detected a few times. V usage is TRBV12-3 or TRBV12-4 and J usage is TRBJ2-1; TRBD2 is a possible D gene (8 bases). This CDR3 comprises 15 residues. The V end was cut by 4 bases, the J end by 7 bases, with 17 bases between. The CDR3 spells CASSSGLARGNEQFF. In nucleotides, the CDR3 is TGTGCCAGCAGTTCTGGACTAGCCAGGGGGAATGAGCAGTTCTTC.

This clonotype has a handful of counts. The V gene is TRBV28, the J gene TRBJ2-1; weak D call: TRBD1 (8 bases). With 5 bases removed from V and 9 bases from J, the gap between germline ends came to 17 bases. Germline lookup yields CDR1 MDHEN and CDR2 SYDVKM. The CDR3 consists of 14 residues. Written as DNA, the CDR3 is TGTGCCAGCAGTATCCTGGACAGGGAGGGTGAGCAGTTCTTC. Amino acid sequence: CASSILDREGEQFF.

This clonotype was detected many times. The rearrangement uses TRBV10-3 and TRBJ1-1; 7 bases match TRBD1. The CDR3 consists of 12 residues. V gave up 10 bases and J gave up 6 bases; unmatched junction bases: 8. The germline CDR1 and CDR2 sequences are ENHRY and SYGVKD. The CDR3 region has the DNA TGTGCCACCAGAGAGGGGGCGGCTGAAGCTTTCTTT. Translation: CATREGAAEAFF.

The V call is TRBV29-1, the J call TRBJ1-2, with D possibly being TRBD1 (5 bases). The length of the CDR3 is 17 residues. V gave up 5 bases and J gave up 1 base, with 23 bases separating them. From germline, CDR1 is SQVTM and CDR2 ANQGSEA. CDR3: CSVNSLLNLGGNYGYTF. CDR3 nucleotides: TGCAGCGTTAACTCCCTCCTGAACCTTGGGGGTAACTATGGCTACACCTTC.

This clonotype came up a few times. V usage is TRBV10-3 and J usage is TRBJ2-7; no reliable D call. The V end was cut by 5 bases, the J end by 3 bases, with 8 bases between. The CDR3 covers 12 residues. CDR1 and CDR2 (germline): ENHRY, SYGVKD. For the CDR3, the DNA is TGTGCCATCAGTTACAATTACTACGAGCAGTACTTC. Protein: CAISYNYYEQYF.

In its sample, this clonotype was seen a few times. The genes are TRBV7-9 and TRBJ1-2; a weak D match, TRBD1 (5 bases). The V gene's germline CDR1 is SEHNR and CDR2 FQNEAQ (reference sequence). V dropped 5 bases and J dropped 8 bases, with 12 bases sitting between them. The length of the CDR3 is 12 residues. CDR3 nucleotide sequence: TGTGCCAGCAGCCCCGGTGGGGACGGCTACACCTTC. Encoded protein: CASSPGGDGYTF.

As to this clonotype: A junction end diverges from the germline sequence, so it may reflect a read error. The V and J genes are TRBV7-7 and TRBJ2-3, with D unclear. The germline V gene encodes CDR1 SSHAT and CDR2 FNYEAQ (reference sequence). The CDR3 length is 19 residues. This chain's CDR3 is CASSLNPGCRRLSTDTQYF. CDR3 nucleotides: TGTGCTAGCAGCTTAAACCCTGGGTGTCGCAGGCTTAGCACAGATACGCAGTATTTT.

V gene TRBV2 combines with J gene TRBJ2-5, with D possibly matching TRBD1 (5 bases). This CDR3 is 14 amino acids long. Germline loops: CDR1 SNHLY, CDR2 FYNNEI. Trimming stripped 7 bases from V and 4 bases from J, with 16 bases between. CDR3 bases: TGTGCCAGCAATAAGGGGTACCAGCTAGAGACCCAGTACTTC. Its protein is CASNKGYQLETQYF. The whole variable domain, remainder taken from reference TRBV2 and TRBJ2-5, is EPEVTQTPSHQVTQMGQEVILRCVPISNHLYFYWYRQILGQKVEFLVSFYNNEISEKSEIFDDQFSVERPDGSNFTLKIRSTKLEDSAMYFCASNKGYQLETQYFGPGTRLLVL.

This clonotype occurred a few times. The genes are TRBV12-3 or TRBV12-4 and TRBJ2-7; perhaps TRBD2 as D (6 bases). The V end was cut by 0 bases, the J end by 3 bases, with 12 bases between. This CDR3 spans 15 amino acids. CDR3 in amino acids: CASSLAGPGVYEQYF. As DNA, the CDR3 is TGTGCCAGCAGTTTAGCAGGACCGGGGGTCTACGAGCAGTACTTC.

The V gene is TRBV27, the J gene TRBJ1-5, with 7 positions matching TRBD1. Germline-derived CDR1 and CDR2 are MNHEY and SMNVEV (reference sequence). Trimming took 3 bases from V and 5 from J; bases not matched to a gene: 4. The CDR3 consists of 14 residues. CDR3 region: CASSLRTGYQPQHF. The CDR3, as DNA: TGTGCCAGCAGTTTGAGGACAGGTTATCAGCCCCAGCATTTT.

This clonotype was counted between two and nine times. The CDR3 DNA follows: TGTGCCAGCAGTTTATGGGGGAGAACCAGCACAGATACGCAGTATTTT. Translation: CASSLWGRTSTDTQYF. The J gene is TRBJ2-3, the V gene TRBV28; weak D call: TRBD2 (5 bases). CDR1 is MDHEN, CDR2 SYDVKM, per germline. With 0 bases removed from V and 0 bases from J, the gap between germline ends came to 10 bases. This CDR3 contains 16 residues.

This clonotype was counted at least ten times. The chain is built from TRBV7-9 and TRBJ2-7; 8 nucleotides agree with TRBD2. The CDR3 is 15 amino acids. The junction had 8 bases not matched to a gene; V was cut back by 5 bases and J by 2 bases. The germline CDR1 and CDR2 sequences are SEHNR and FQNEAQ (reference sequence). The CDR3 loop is CASSPTGGAAYEQYF. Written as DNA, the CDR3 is TGTGCCAGCAGCCCTACCGGGGGGGCCGCCTACGAGCAGTACTTC.

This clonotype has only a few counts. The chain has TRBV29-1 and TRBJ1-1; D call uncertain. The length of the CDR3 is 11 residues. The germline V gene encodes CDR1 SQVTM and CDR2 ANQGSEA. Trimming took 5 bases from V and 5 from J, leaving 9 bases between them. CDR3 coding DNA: TGCAGCGTTAAGGTAGGGACTGAAGCTTTCTTT. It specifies CSVKVGTEAFF. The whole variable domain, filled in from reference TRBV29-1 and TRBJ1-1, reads SAVISQKPSRDICQRGTSLTIQCQVDSQVTMMFWYRQQPGQSLTLIATANQGSEATYESGFVIDKFPISRPNLTFSTLTVSNMSPEDSSIYLCSVKVGTEAFFGQGTRLTVV.

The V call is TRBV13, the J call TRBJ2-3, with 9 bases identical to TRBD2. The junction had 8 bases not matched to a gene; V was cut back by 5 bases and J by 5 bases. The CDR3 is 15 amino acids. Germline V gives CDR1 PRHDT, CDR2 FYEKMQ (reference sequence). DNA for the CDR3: TGTGCCAGCAGCCCGGAGCGGGGGGCCATAGATACGCAGTATTTT. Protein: CASSPERGAIDTQYF.

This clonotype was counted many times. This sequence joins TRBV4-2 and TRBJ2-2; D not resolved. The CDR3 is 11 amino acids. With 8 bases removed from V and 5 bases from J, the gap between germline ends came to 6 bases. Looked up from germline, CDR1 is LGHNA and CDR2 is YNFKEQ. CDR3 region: CASSRTGELFF. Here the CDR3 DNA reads TGTGCCAGCTCACGTACCGGGGAGCTGTTTTTT.

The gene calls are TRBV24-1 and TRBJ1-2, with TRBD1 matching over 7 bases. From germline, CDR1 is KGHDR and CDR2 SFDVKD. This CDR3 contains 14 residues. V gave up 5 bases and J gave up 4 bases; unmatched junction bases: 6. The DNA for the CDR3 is TGTGCCACCAGTGCCCCGGACAGGTCCTATGGCTACACCTTC. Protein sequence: CATSAPDRSYGYTF.

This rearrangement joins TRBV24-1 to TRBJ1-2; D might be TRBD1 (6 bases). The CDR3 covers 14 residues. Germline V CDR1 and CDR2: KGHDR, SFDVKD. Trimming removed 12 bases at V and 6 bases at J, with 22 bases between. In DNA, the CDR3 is TGTGCCCTCTGTAACGTGGGGGGCGCGGATGGCTACACCTTC. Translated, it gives CALCNVGGADGYTF.

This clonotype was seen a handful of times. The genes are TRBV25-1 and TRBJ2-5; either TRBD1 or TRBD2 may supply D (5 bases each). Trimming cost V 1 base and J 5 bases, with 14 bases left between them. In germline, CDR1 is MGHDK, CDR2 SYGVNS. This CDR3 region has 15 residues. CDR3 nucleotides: TGTGCCAGCAGTGAATTTGGGGCCTGGGGGGAGACCCAGTACTTC. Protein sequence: CASSEFGAWGETQYF.

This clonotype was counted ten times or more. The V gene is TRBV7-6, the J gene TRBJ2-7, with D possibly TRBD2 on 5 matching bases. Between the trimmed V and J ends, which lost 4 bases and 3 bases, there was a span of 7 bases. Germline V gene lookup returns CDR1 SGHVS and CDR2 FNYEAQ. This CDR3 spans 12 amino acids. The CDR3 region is CASSSAGYEQYF. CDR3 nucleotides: TGTGCCAGCAGCTCGGCGGGCTACGAGCAGTACTTC.